The present TCR beta chain was sequenced within a study of T-cell memory formation after mild COVID-19. TCRdb used MiXCR to reprocess the 5' RACE reads, holding one entry per CDR3 protein. The table records around 500,000 distinct CDR3 sequences, 15% to 20% of them present only once. The TCR was taken from an adult woman who had mild COVID-19 (a few samples of this study predate the infection). Cell type and time point are not known. Sequences were obtained from PBMCs or a T cell subset sorted from them (not recorded which).

The CDR3 region has the DNA TGCAGCGTTGTTCAGACTAGCACAGATACGCAGTATTTT. Amino acid sequence: CSVVQTSTDTQYF. V gene TRBV29-1 combines with J gene TRBJ2-3, with D unresolved. CDR1 and CDR2 (germline): SQVTM, ANQGSEA. V was clipped by 4 bases and J by 0 bases, with 8 bases between them. This CDR3 has 13 amino acids.